These 4 T cell receptor beta chains share one sample of origin, sequenced in a study of cytomegalovirus exposure and HLA in healthy donors. PCR primers comprised 60 Vbeta and 13 Jbeta primers. The data were produced by immunoSEQ multiplex PCR, yet TCRdb's version contains in-frame clones alone and is incomplete. The data hold approximately 150,000 clones, with roughly 86% observed a single time. Sequencing was performed on PBMCs. Receptors were obtained from a girl aged 10-17 years in good health and CMV-seropositive.

This chain links TRBV7-3 with TRBJ2-1; D is perhaps TRBD2 (5 bases). CDR3 length equals 14 residues. Trimming cost V 6 bases and J 9 bases, with 18 bases left between them. The germline V gene has CDR1 SGHTA and CDR2 FQGTGA. The CDR3 region is CASSSLSGSGEQFF. CDR3 sequence (DNA): TGTGCCAGCAGTTCCCTCTCCGGCAGCGGTGAGCAGTTCTTC.

The genes are TRBV21-1 and TRBJ2-7; whether TRBD1, the table's D call, matches the DNA was not checked. TRBV21-1 is a pseudogene segment. The CDR3 extends over 14 amino acids. CDR3 amino acids: CASSRAGSSYEQYF. The CDR3 bases are TGTGCCAGCAGCCGCGCAGGGTCTTCCTACGAGCAGTACTTC.

This chain joins TRBV11-3 and TRBJ2-7, with D perhaps TRBD1 (7 bases). The CDR3 totals 17 residues. The V end was cut by 5 bases, the J end by 5 bases, with 25 bases between. Germline CDR1 reads SGHNT; CDR2 reads YENEEA. CDR3 nucleotide sequence: TGTGCCAGCAGCCCAGGGGGGCCGACAGGGCGACGCAACGAGCAGTACTTC. Encoded protein: CASSPGGPTGRRNEQYF. The variable domain in full, with the rest retrieved from reference TRBV11-3 and TRBJ2-7, is EAGVVQSPRYKIIEKKQPVAFWCNPISGHNTLYWYLQNLGQGPELLIRYENEEAVDDSQLPKDRFSAERLKGVDSTLKIQPAELGDSAVYLCASSPGGPTGRRNEQYFGPGTRLTVT.

The chain recombines TRBV4-1 with TRBJ1-2; TRBD1 aligns across 8 bases. CDR3 length: 15 amino acids. CDR1 is MGHRA and CDR2 is YSYEKL in the germline V gene. J gave up 7 bases and V 3 bases, and 10 bases lay outside the gene matches. CDR3: CASSHKQGAHRGYTF. The CDR3 DNA sequence: TGCGCCAGCAGCCACAAGCAGGGGGCCCACCGTGGCTACACCTTC.